This entry features one T cell receptor beta chain sequence. The target antigen is unknown. This CDR3 is 13 amino acids long. The V gene's germline CDR1 is ENHRY and CDR2 SYGVKD. The V gene lost 4 bases and the J gene lost 7 bases, with 11 bases spanning the gap. Profiled with immunoSEQ multiplex PCR; TCRdb holds only in-frame clones, not every one. This sample has tens of thousands of clones, with over 60% found just once. The sample originates from a study of OX40 agonist ivuxolimab in advanced cancers. Study context: Aged roughly 23 to 80 with a mean of approximately 60 years, they were almost 85% male.

Study results and limitations: Low levels of normalized T-cell clonal expansion also appeared in some nonresponders.

Sequences were derived from CD4+ or CD8+ T cells sorted from blood, sampled in a trial of the OX40 agonist ivuxolimab. This receptor was identified in an adult with an advanced solid tumor such as melanoma, head and neck, liver or kidney cancer. This sequence joins TRBV10-3 and TRBJ2-1; either TRBD1 or TRBD2 may fit D (5 bases each). CDR3 loop: CAISAFGANEQFF. CDR3 sequence (DNA): TGTGCCATCAGTGCATTCGGGGCGAATGAGCAGTTCTTC.